This entry features one T cell receptor (beta chain) sequence. Its antigen is as yet unknown. Germline V gene data show CDR1 as SNHLY and CDR2 as FYNNEI. Trimming cost V 3 bases and J 5 bases, with 7 bases left between them. This CDR3 comprises 12 residues. It was autoimmune disease history or systemic immunosuppression that excluded patients. The data belong to a study of OX40 agonist ivuxolimab in advanced cancers. Study summary: The dose of intravenous ivuxolimab that patients received every 2 weeks ranged from 0.01 to 10 mg/kg. One hepatocellular carcinoma and two cutaneous melanoma patients partially responded. Study conclusions and caveats: Clonal expansion by week 6 occurred in CD4+ and CD8+ blood T cells (at 0.1 to 3.0 mg/kg).

Libraries were prepared by immunoSEQ multiplex PCR; TCRdb keeps only in-frame clonotypes and omits some of them. The table lists 55,000 to 70,000 clones, about 82% of them singletons. The starting material was CD4+ or CD8+ T cells sorted from blood, obtained in a trial of the OX40 agonist ivuxolimab. The receptor comes from an adult with an advanced solid tumor such as melanoma, head and neck, liver or kidney cancer. The rearrangement uses TRBV2 and TRBJ1-2; D is unresolved. This chain's CDR3 is CASSEWVYGYTF. The CDR3 DNA follows: TGTGCCAGCAGTGAGTGGGTTTATGGCTACACCTTC.